The 5 T cell receptor beta chains presented below share a single source sample, sequenced in a study of blood T cell repertoires in COVID-19. Sequencing used immunoSEQ multiplex PCR; TCRdb keeps in-frame clones, though not all of them. Seen here are roughly 30,000 clones, about 92% observed once, and the top ten hold about 0.8%. Sequenced: peripheral blood. These receptors all stem from a woman in her seventies with COVID-19, enrolled during active disease.

V gene TRBV6-6 combines with J gene TRBJ1-4; 7 positions agree with TRBD1. CDR3 length: 15 amino acids. V shed 6 bases, J shed 8 bases, and the junction held 12 bases outside the gene matches. Per germline, CDR1 MNHNY and CDR2 SVGAGI (reference sequence). This chain's CDR3 is CASSPGTVRGEKLFF. In DNA form, the CDR3 reads TGTGCCAGCAGCCCTGGGACAGTCAGGGGGGAAAAACTGTTTTTT.

This sequence joins TRBV7-9 and TRBJ2-3; the D is unclear. CDR3 size: 14 residues. The germline CDR1 and CDR2 sequences are SEHNR and FQNEAQ (reference sequence). Trimming removed 5 bases from V and 4 bases from J, with 13 bases in between. The DNA for the CDR3 is TGTGCCAGCAGCCCAGCCCTAGTTGCAGATACGCAGTATTTT. This sequence encodes CASSPALVADTQYF.

V usage is TRBV28 and J usage is TRBJ2-7, with D possibly being TRBD1 (7 bases). The germline CDR1 and CDR2 sequences are MDHEN and SYDVKM. V lost 8 bases to trimming and J lost 9 bases, with 26 bases between them. This CDR3 comprises 15 residues. CDR3 coding DNA: TGTGCCAGCGTCTACCGGGGGACAGCTCTTCTAGGGCAGTACTTC. Protein: CASVYRGTALLGQYF.

The rearrangement joins TRBV29-1 to TRBJ1-1; 8 bases line up with TRBD1. Germline CDR1 SQVTM, CDR2 ANQGSEA. The CDR3 sequence is 14 residues long. The junction had 7 bases not matched to a gene; V was cut back by 3 bases and J by 4 bases. This CDR3 is CSVEGGQGITEAFF. The DNA for the CDR3 is TGCAGCGTTGAGGGAGGACAGGGTATCACTGAAGCTTTCTTT.

The V and J genes are TRBV30 and TRBJ1-2; maybe TRBD1 (6 bases). Germline CDR1 reads GTSNPN; CDR2 reads SVGIG (reference sequence). The CDR3 extends over 14 amino acids. Trimming took 0 bases from V and 8 from J, leaving 16 bases between them. DNA for the CDR3: TGTGCCTGGAGTGTGAATTCGGGGGGCGAGGGCTACACCTTC. It encodes CAWSVNSGGEGYTF.